This T cell receptor (beta chain) was found in a study of response to subunit inactivated influenza vaccine. The study's findings and limits: T cells newly recruited by each seasonal influenza vaccination are few, the authors suggested.

Germline assignment: CDR1 MNHEY and CDR2 SVGEGT. The V gene end was trimmed by 1 base and the J gene end by 9 bases; junction bases not matched to a gene: 5. The CDR3 runs to 14 residues. One entry per CDR3 protein, called by TCRdb with MiXCR from the RT-PCR reads. This sample has about 240,000 distinct CDR3 sequences, with 9.5% to 15% found just once. This clonotype was seen a few times. Its antigen is unidentified. This specimen consisted of non-naive T cells sorted from PBMCs, obtained 14 to 15 days before vaccination. V usage is TRBV6-2 or TRBV6-3 and J usage is TRBJ2-1; 8 bases are a match to TRBD2. The clonotype originates from a man aged 50 to 59 who received an inactivated influenza vaccine. CDR3 coding DNA: TGTGCCAGCAGTTACTTGTGGCTAGCGGGTGAGCAGTTCTTC. Amino acids: CASSYLWLAGEQFF.